This TCR beta chain was documented in a study of shared clonotypes between healthy human individuals. Findings of the study overall: Large depth notwithstanding, sorted-subset sequencing proved incomplete by rarefaction.

It was CD45RO-negative cells, positively selected for CCR7, that made up naive CD8 cells, with terminally differentiated effector memory CD45RA+ cells excluded. Comment on this clone: Its antigen is unidentified.

Trimming stripped 8 bases from V and 5 bases from J, with 18 bases between. Germline CDR1 is MNHEY and CDR2 is SMNVEV (reference sequence). The CDR3 is 14 amino acids. Clones were read by immunoSEQ multiplex PCR, and TCRdb kept only the in-frame ones, dropping some. The top ten clones hold approximately 1.6% of a sample with around 1.9 million clones, 93% of them seen once. The clonotype comes from a young man in good health. Some clones in this sample may be carry-over from other donors' samples. This chain links TRBV27 with TRBJ1-1, with D maybe TRBD1 (6 bases). The sequenced material came from naive CD8+ T cells from PBMCs. The CDR3 is CASAPQGPRTEAFF. The CDR3 DNA reads TGTGCCAGCGCCCCACAGGGCCCAAGGACTGAAGCTTTCTTT.